This section outlines one T cell receptor beta chain sequence together with its context. As yet, its antigen is unknown. The data belong to a study of cytomegalovirus exposure and HLA in healthy donors. Study-wide findings and caveats: Most CMV-associated TCR beta chains appeared HLA-restricted in a later analysis. Follow-up analysis seemed to connect common viral pathogens with several of the most significant clusters identified.

V trimming: 4 bases; J trimming: 8 bases; junction bases outside the gene matches: 8. The CDR3 runs to 14 residues. CDR1 SEHNR and CDR2 FQNEAQ come from the germline V gene (reference sequence). Researchers ran the PCR with 60 Vbeta and 13 Jbeta primers. Clones were read by immunoSEQ multiplex PCR, and TCRdb kept only the in-frame ones, dropping some. This table holds about 140,000 clones, about 84% found once. This sequence joins TRBV7-9 and TRBJ1-1, with 9 bases fitting TRBD1. Sequences were obtained from PBMCs. The receptor's source is a woman under 30 in good health and CMV-seropositive. CDR3 sequence reads: CASSWGQGDKEAFF. The DNA for the CDR3 is TGTGCCAGCAGCTGGGGACAGGGAGACAAGGAAGCTTTCTTT.